The rows below give T cell receptor beta chains drawn from one sample of a study of CXCR3-negative and CXCR3-positive naive CD8 T cells. TCRdb reprocessed the 5' RACE reads and reports one entry per CDR3 protein, with no DNA. The table counts about 9,000 distinct CDR3 sequences; roughly 2% lies in the top ten. The sample consisted of naive CXCR3- CD8+ T cells from blood. These TCRs come from a human donor in good health. Some clones in this sample may be carry-over from other donors' samples. Both conserved end residues are part of each CDR3. For some rows the clone size is stated as once, few or many, or as a class when expanded; others skip it.

j_call	cdr3_length	clone_size	v_call	cdr3_aa
TRBJ2-7	14	NA	TRBV15	CATSRDRTFYEQYF
TRBJ2-4	14	NA	TRBV3-1	CASSLRTGGYIQYF
TRBJ2-7	15	medium-sized	TRBV2	CASKGEGRSLLEQYF
TRBJ2-3	15	NA	TRBV5-5	CASSDRDRETDTQYF
TRBJ2-2	14	medium-sized	TRBV5-1	CATGWSYNTGELFF
TRBJ2-3	16	NA	TRBV28	CASSSPLAGGTDTQYF
TRBJ2-3	19	medium-sized	TRBV10-3	CAISGGVAGSPSAADTQYF
TRBJ1-3	12	medium-sized	TRBV29-1	CSVVSSGNTIYF
TRBJ2-1	15	medium-sized	TRBV12-3/TRBV12-4	CASSSTVTTYNEQFF
TRBJ2-1	15	NA	TRBV29-1	CSVEDHLAGRDEQFF
TRBJ1-3	16	medium-sized	TRBV12-3/TRBV12-4	CASSGWDGSSGNTIYF
TRBJ2-7	13	medium-sized	TRBV6-5	CASSAQIGYEQYF
TRBJ2-4	13	NA	TRBV29-1	CSVLKGLGNIQYF
TRBJ2-7	14	NA	TRBV28	CASTPGQGAYEQYF
TRBJ2-3	15	NA	TRBV10-3	CAISDSDRYTDTQYF
TRBJ2-2	18	medium-sized	TRBV2	CASTHTLNSPVNTGELFF
TRBJ2-7	13	medium-sized	TRBV7-8	CASSKGTGWEQYF
TRBJ2-3	12	medium-sized	TRBV29-1	CSVDLQGNTQYF
TRBJ1-1	15	NA	TRBV29-1	CSVVGGSSWDTEAFF
TRBJ2-2	15	NA	TRBV7-2	CASSPWGVNTGELFF
TRBJ2-5	17	NA	TRBV4-1	CASSQGGLAGVQETQYF
TRBJ1-2	17	medium-sized	TRBV7-9	CASSPPGQGIPNYGYTF
TRBJ2-3	16	medium-sized	TRBV14	CASSPLRTGSTDTQYF
TRBJ1-5	13	medium-sized	TRBV20-1	CSARGFSNQPQHF
TRBJ1-2	12	NA	TRBV29-1	CSVERTSYGYTF
TRBJ2-2	18	NA	TRBV11-3	CASSPWTSGPKNTGELFF
TRBJ2-7	11	NA	TRBV5-1	CASSLNDEQYF
TRBJ1-1	13	NA	TRBV29-1	CSASTGTNTEAFF
TRBJ1-1	14	NA	TRBV6-5	CASSIGGGNTEAFF
TRBJ2-1	17	NA	TRBV28	CASRGVSGSLSYNEQFF
TRBJ2-7	13	NA	TRBV7-2	CASSSELGSEQYF